This T cell receptor beta chain was obtained from a study of blood T cell repertoires in COVID-19. Across the whole study: Samples of COVID-19 (acute and convalescent) were obtained from the United States, Italy and Spain.

Trimming left V 8 bases short and J 7 bases short, with 17 bases between. The CDR3 spans 13 residues. The germline CDR1 and CDR2 sequences are SEHNR and FQNEAQ (reference sequence). Clones were sequenced by immunoSEQ multiplex PCR, and TCRdb holds only the in-frame ones, with some missing. In the table there are about 260,000 clones, around 88% of which are singletons. The rearrangement joins TRBV7-9 to TRBJ1-2, with D tentatively TRBD1 (5 bases). The source material was PBMCs or T cells enriched from blood (not recorded which). The receptor comes from a woman between 50 and 59 years old who had recovered from COVID-19. The CDR3 region is CASAGSEIGGYTF. Here the CDR3 DNA reads TGTGCCAGCGCAGGGTCGGAGATAGGTGGCTACACCTTC.